These T cell receptor beta chains were read from a single sample in a study of T-cell reconstitution after alpha-beta-depleted transplantation in children. TCRdb reanalysed the PCR reads using MiXCR and keeps one entry per CDR3 protein. Among approximately 210,000 distinct CDR3 sequences listed, 13% to 15% were seen once. The sequences come from PBMCs from the stem cell graft donor, collected from the stem cell graft. Receptors were obtained from a human donor who donated a stem cell graft to a child with acute lymphoblastic leukemia. CDR3s include the opening cysteine and the closing phenylalanine or tryptophan. The D gene is left open where the match is weak. Rows may omit the clone size; those that give it use once, few, many or a size class.

cdr3_nt | cdr3_aa | cdr3_length | v_call | d_call | j_call | clone_size
TGTGCCAGCAGCCATAAAGCGGGCCTAAACACTGAAGCTTTCTTT | CASSHKAGLNTEAFF | 15 | TRBV3-1 | . | TRBJ1-1 | many
TGTGCCAGCAGTTATCGGCGTCGGCGGGAAGATACGCAGTATTTT | CASSYRRRREDTQYF | 15 | TRBV6-5 | . | TRBJ2-3 | many
TGCGCCAGCCGGGACAGGGAGAACACTGAAGCTTTCTTT | CASRDRENTEAFF | 13 | TRBV5-1 | TRBD1 | TRBJ1-1 | few
TGTGCCAGCAGTTTAAAGGGAGAAAAGCCTAGCACAGATACGCAGTATTTT | CASSLKGEKPSTDTQYF | 17 | TRBV27 | . | TRBJ2-3 | many
TGTGCCAGCAGTACTAGCGGGAGAAGCGGGACCCAGTACTTC | CASSTSGRSGTQYF | 14 | TRBV6-5 | TRBD2 | TRBJ2-5 | many
TGCGCCAGCAACACAAGGTCAGGCGGGGGGTATGGCTACACCTTC | CASNTRSGGGYGYTF | 15 | TRBV4-1 | . | TRBJ1-2 | many
TGCGCCAGCCGGGGCGAGGGGAGTTGGGCCATTCAGTACTTC | CASRGEGSWAIQYF | 14 | TRBV5-1 | . | TRBJ2-4 | few
TGTGCCAGCAGTTTTGCTCAAGCTGCCGCTTATGCCCATTTC | CASSFAQAAAYAHF | 14 | TRBV28 | . | TRBJ2-1 | many
TGCAGTGCCATGACTGGGGGCGAGACCCAGTACTTC | CSAMTGGETQYF | 12 | TRBV20-1 | . | TRBJ2-5 | .
TGTGCCAGCAGTTACCCCATACCTACCGGGGGCTTTGGGGATGGCTACACCTTC | CASSYPIPTGGFGDGYTF | 18 | TRBV6-6 | . | TRBJ1-2 | few
TGTGCTACAACGGAAGACTCAGGGACAGACTACGAGCAGTACTTC | CATTEDSGTDYEQYF | 15 | TRBV12-5 | TRBD1 | TRBJ2-7 | many
TGTGCCGCCCTGAGGTGGACTGAAGCTTTCTTT | CAALRWTEAFF | 11 | TRBV12-3/TRBV12-4 | . | TRBJ1-1 | many
TGTGCCAGCAACCCCGGGGTAGCGGGATCAGATACGCAGTATTTT | CASNPGVAGSDTQYF | 15 | TRBV11-3 | TRBD2 | TRBJ2-3 | many
TGTGCCAGCAGCTTGGGGGGACAGGTGCCCTCCTACGAGCAGTACTTC | CASSLGGQVPSYEQYF | 16 | TRBV5-4 | TRBD1 | TRBJ2-7 | .
TGTGCCAGCAGCCACACGACAGGGAAGGACTATGGCTACACCTTC | CASSHTTGKDYGYTF | 15 | TRBV12-3/TRBV12-4 | TRBD1 | TRBJ1-2 | many
TGTGCCAGCAGGGGACAGTATAATGAAAAACTGTTTTTT | CASRGQYNEKLFF | 13 | TRBV6-1 | TRBD1 | TRBJ1-4 | once
TGCAGTGCTAGAGAGCGGCAGCGGGGTCAAGAGACCCAGTACTTC | CSARERQRGQETQYF | 15 | TRBV20-1 | TRBD2 | TRBJ2-5 | few
TGTGCCAGCAGCTTAACTAGCGGTCACAATGAGCAGTTCTTC | CASSLTSGHNEQFF | 14 | TRBV7-3 | . | TRBJ2-1 | .
TGTGCCAGCAGCCCCGTCGGGGGAGGGCCCTCGGATGAGCAGTTCTTC | CASSPVGGGPSDEQFF | 16 | TRBV7-8 | TRBD2 | TRBJ2-1 | .
TGCAGTGCTAGTCCCATGGGACAGCTGGAGACCCAGTACTTC | CSASPMGQLETQYF | 14 | TRBV20-1 | TRBD1 | TRBJ2-5 | many
TGTGCCAGCACTTCTGGGGGACAGGCAAACACCGGGGAGCTGTTTTTT | CASTSGGQANTGELFF | 16 | TRBV28 | TRBD1 | TRBJ2-2 | many
TGTGCCAGCAGTCCCCCCCGGGGGGGACAGGGGTTCCTTGAAGCTTTCTTT | CASSPPRGGQGFLEAFF | 17 | TRBV6-1 | TRBD1 | TRBJ1-1 | many
TGTGCCAGCACCCGAATACCCCCGGATACGCAGTATTTT | CASTRIPPDTQYF | 13 | TRBV12-3/TRBV12-4 | . | TRBJ2-3 | many
TGCGCCAGCAGCGGGTGGGGATTCTCTGGAAACACCATATATTTT | CASSGWGFSGNTIYF | 15 | TRBV5-1 | . | TRBJ1-3 | many
TGCAGCGTTAAGAGAACCTCTGGAAACACCATATATTTT | CSVKRTSGNTIYF | 13 | TRBV29-1 | . | TRBJ1-3 | .
TGTGCCAGCAGTGAAGTTTTAGCGGGAGTTATTAACAATGAGCAGTTCTTC | CASSEVLAGVINNEQFF | 17 | TRBV6-1 | TRBD2 | TRBJ2-1 | once
TGTGCCAGCAGACAAAAGACTAGCGGAGTGGGTTACGAGCAGTACTTC | CASRQKTSGVGYEQYF | 16 | TRBV27 | TRBD2 | TRBJ2-7 | many
TGTGCCATCAGTGGCAGCGGGAACACAGATACGCAGTATTTT | CAISGSGNTDTQYF | 14 | TRBV10-3 | TRBD2 | TRBJ2-3 | many
TGTGCCAGCAGAGGACAGGGTTTTGGCTACACCTTC | CASRGQGFGYTF | 12 | TRBV28 | TRBD1 | TRBJ1-2 | many
TGTGCCACCGTTATCCAGGGGGGTGAAGCTTTCTTT | CATVIQGGEAFF | 12 | TRBV28 | TRBD1 | TRBJ1-1 | many
TGTGCCAGCAGTTTAATAGGGAGGGCCTACGAGCAGTACTTC | CASSLIGRAYEQYF | 14 | TRBV27 | TRBD2 | TRBJ2-7 | few
TGTGCCAGCACCTATTCGGCCAAAAACATTCAGTACTTC | CASTYSAKNIQYF | 13 | TRBV6-2/TRBV6-3 | . | TRBJ2-4 | few
TGTGCCAGCTCACCACTTGGCAGCGCAACCGGGAGCTCCTACGAGCAGTACTTC | CASSPLGSATGSSYEQYF | 18 | TRBV18 | . | TRBJ2-7 | few
TGTGCCAGCAGCTCGGGGGCGGGAGGGGAGACCCAGTACTTC | CASSSGAGGETQYF | 14 | TRBV3-1 | TRBD2 | TRBJ2-5 | many
TGTGCCAGCAGTGTGCTCTCTAGCGGGAGCACAGATACGCAGTATTTT | CASSVLSSGSTDTQYF | 16 | TRBV25-1 | TRBD2 | TRBJ2-3 | few
TGTGCCAGCCGTACGGGAGCTTCTGAAGCTTTCTTT | CASRTGASEAFF | 12 | TRBV28 | . | TRBJ1-1 | many
TGCGCCAGCAGCGGGAGGGCCTTAGATACCGAGCAGTACTTC | CASSGRALDTEQYF | 14 | TRBV10-2 | TRBD2 | TRBJ2-7 | few
TGTGCCAGCAGCTTCCGCGCAGCCGGAACGAACACCGGGGAGCTGTTTTTT | CASSFRAAGTNTGELFF | 17 | TRBV7-8 | . | TRBJ2-2 | many
TGTGCCAGCAGCCCCAGGGGAGGCCAAGCTAGCACAGATACGCAGTATTTT | CASSPRGGQASTDTQYF | 17 | TRBV11-2 | . | TRBJ2-3 | many
TGTGCCAGCAGCTCCCTCCCCGCGCGCGGGAGGGCCTACAATGAGCAGTTCTTC | CASSSLPARGRAYNEQFF | 18 | TRBV5-5 | TRBD2 | TRBJ2-1 | .
TGTGCCAGCACTTCGAGAACGAGGGAGCAGTACTTC | CASTSRTREQYF | 12 | TRBV12-3/TRBV12-4 | . | TRBJ2-7 | .
TGTGCCAGCAGTTTAGGTGTACCTACCGACCTTGGGACAGAACACTATGGCTACACCTTC | CASSLGVPTDLGTEHYGYTF | 20 | TRBV12-3/TRBV12-4 | TRBD1 | TRBJ1-2 | .
TGTGCCAGCTCAACACGGGGACTAGCGGGAGGCTCCTACAATGAGCAGTTCTTC | CASSTRGLAGGSYNEQFF | 18 | TRBV18 | TRBD2 | TRBJ2-1 | .
TGCAGTGCTATAGGATCCTACGAGCAGTACTTC | CSAIGSYEQYF | 11 | TRBV20-1 | . | TRBJ2-7 | .
TGTGCCAGCAGCTTAGAGGGCAGGGCTAAGAGAGGATCACCCCTCCACTTT | CASSLEGRAKRGSPLHF | 17 | TRBV7-6 | . | TRBJ1-6 | many
TGTGCCAGCAGCTTAGACCGGGACAATAGCAATCAGCCCCAGCATTTT | CASSLDRDNSNQPQHF | 16 | TRBV7-8 | . | TRBJ1-5 | many
TGTGCCTGGAAGAACGGGGGATTCACTGAAGCTTTCTTT | CAWKNGGFTEAFF | 13 | TRBV30 | . | TRBJ1-1 | .
TGTGCCAGCAGCTTAGATCGAGTCAGGGTGGAAGAGACCCAGTACTTC | CASSLDRVRVEETQYF | 16 | TRBV7-9 | . | TRBJ2-5 | many
TGTGCCAGCAGGGGATATAATAAGGACAGGGATAATGATGAGCAGTTCTTC | CASRGYNKDRDNDEQFF | 17 | TRBV28 | TRBD1 | TRBJ2-1 | many
TGCGCCAGCAGCCCTGGGGACACCGATTCTAAAGAGACCCAGTACTTC | CASSPGDTDSKETQYF | 16 | TRBV5-1 | . | TRBJ2-5 | many
TGCAGTCTATGGCCCCTCTTGGGGGAGCAGTTCTTC | CSLWPLLGEQFF | 12 | TRBV20-1 | . | TRBJ2-1 | few
TGCAGCGTTGCTCTCGCTAGAGAGCAGTACTTC | CSVALAREQYF | 11 | TRBV29-1 | . | TRBJ2-7 | .
TGCGCCAGCAGGCCGGGGGCACCGAGCTCCTACAATGAGCAGTTCTTC | CASRPGAPSSYNEQFF | 16 | TRBV5-1 | . | TRBJ2-1 | many